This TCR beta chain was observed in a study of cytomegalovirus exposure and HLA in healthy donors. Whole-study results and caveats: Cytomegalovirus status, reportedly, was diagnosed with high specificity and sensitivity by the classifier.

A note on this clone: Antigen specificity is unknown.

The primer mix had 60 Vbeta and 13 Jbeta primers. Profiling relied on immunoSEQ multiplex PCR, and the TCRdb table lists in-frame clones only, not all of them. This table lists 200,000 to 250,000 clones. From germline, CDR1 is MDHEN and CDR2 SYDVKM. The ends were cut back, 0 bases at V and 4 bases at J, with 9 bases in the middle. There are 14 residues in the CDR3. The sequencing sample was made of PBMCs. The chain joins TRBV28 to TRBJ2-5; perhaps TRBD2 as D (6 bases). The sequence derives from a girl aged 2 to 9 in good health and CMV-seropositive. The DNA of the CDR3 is TGTGCCAGCAGTTTATGGGGGGGTATAGAGACCCAGTACTTC. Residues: CASSLWGGIETQYF.